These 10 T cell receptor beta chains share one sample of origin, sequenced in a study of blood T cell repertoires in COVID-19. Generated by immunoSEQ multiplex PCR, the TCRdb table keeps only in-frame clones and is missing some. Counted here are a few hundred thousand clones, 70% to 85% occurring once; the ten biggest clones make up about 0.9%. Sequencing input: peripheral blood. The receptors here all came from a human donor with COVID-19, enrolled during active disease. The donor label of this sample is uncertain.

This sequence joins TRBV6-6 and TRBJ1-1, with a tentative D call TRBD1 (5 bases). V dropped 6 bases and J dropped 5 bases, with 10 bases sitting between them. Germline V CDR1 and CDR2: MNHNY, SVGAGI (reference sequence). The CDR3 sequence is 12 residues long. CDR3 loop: CASSQGYTEAFF. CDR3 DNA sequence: TGTGCCAGCAGCCAGGGATATACTGAAGCTTTCTTT.

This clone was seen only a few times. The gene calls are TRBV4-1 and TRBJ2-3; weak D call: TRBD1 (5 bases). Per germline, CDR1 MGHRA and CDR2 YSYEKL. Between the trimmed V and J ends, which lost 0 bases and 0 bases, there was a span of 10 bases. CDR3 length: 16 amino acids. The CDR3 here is CASSQETDTSTDTQYF. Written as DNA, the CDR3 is TGCGCCAGCAGCCAAGAGACAGATACTAGCACAGATACGCAGTATTTT.

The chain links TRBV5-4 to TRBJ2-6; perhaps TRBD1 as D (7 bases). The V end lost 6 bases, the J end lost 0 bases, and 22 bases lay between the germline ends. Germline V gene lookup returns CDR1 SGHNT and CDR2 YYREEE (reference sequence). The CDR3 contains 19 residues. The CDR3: CASTQGQGGWYSGANVLTF. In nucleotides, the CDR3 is TGTGCCAGCACCCAGGGGCAGGGGGGCTGGTACTCTGGGGCCAACGTCCTGACTTTC.

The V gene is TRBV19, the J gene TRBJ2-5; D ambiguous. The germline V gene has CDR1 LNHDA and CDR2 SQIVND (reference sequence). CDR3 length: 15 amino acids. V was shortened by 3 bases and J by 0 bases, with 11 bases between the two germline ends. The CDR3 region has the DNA TGTGCCAGTAGTATTCAGGATGGGTACCAAGAGACCCAGTACTTC. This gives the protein CASSIQDGYQETQYF.

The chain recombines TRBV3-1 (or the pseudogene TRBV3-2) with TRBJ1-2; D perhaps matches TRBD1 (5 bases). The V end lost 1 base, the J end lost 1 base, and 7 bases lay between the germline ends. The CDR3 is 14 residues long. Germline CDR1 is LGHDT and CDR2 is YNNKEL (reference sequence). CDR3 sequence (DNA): TGTGCCAGCAGCCAAGCAGGGTATAACTATGGCTACACCTTC. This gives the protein CASSQAGYNYGYTF.

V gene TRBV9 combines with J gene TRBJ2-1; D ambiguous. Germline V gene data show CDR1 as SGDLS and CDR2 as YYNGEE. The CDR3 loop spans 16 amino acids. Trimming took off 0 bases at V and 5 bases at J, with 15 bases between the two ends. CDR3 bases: TGTGCCAGCAGCGTAGCTACGGAACAGTTTGACAATGAGCAGTTCTTC. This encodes CASSVATEQFDNEQFF.

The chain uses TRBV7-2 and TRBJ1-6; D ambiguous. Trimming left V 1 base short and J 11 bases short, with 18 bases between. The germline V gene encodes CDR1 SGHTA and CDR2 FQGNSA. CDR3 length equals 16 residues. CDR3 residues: CASSLVPLEEGTPLHF. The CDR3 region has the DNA TGTGCCAGCAGCTTAGTGCCTTTGGAGGAAGGTACACCCCTCCACTTT.

The CDR3 coding sequence is TGTGCCAGCAGCCACGAAGGGGATGGCTACACCTTC. Translated: CASSHEGDGYTF. V and J are TRBV11-2 and TRBJ1-2; maybe TRBD1 (5 bases). The germline gives CDR1 SGHAT, CDR2 FQNNGV. V was cut by 5 bases and J by 6 bases, with 10 bases left in between. The CDR3 totals 12 residues.

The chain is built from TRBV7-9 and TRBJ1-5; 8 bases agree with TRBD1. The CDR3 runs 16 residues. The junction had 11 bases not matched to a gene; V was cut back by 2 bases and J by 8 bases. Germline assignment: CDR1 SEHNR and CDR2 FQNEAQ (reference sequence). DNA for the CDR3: TGTGCCAGCAGCTTATTTGCAGGGGGCGCGAATGAGCCCCAGCATTTT. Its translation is CASSLFAGGANEPQHF.

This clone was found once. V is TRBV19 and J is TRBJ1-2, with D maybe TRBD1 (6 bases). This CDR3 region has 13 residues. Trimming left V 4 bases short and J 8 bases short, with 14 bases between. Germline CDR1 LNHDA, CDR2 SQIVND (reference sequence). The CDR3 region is CASSSNREGGYTF. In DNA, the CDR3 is TGTGCCAGTAGTAGCAACAGGGAGGGCGGCTACACCTTC.